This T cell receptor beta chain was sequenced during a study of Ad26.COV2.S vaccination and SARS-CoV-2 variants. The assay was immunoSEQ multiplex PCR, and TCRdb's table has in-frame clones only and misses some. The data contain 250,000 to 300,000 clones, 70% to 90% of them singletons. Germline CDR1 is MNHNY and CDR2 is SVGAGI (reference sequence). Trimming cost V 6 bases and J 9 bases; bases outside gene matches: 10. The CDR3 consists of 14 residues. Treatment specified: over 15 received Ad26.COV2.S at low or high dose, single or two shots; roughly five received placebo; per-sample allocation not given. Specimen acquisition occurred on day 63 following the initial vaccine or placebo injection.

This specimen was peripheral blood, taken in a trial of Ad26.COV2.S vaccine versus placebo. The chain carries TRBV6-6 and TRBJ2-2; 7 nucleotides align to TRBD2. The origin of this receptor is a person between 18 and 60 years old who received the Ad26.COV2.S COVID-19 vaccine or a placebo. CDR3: CASSLPGGKWELFF. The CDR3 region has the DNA TGTGCCAGCAGCCTACCGGGGGGAAAATGGGAGCTGTTTTTT.